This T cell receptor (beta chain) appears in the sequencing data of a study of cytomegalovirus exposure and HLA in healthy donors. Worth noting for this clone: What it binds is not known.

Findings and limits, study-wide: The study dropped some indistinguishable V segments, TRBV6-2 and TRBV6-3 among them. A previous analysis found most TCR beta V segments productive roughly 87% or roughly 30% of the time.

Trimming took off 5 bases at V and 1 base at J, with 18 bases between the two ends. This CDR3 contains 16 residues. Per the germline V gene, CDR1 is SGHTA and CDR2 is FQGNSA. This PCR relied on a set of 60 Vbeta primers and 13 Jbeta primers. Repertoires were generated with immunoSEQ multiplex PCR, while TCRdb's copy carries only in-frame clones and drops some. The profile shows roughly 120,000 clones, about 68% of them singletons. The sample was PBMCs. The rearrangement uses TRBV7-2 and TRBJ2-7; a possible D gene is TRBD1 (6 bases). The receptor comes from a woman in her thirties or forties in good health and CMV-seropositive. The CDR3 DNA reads TGTGCCAGCAGCAATACCCACTGGGGGCGTTCCTACGAGCAGTACTTC. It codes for CASSNTHWGRSYEQYF.